Presented here are 20 T cell receptor beta chains from one specimen sequenced in a study of T cell responses to AZD1222 COVID-19 vaccine. TCRdb keeps only in-frame clones here, not all; method: immunoSEQ multiplex PCR. The sample carries some 180,000 clones, around 88% recorded once. The sample consisted of peripheral blood, taken on day 0 of AZD1222 vaccination. Receptors were obtained from an adult in good health.

This rearrangement joins TRBV6-2 or TRBV6-3 to TRBJ2-5; the D gene is possibly TRBD1 (5 bases). The germline V and J ends were trimmed by 3 bases and 4 bases, with 15 bases remaining between them. CDR1 is MNHEY, CDR2 SVGEGT, per germline. The CDR3 has 15 amino acids. The CDR3 spells CASSYQDNLRETQYF. The DNA of the CDR3 is TGTGCCAGCAGTTATCAGGACAACCTTAGAGAGACCCAGTACTTC.

The genes are TRBV4-2 and TRBJ2-7, with 9 bases lining up with TRBD1. V lost 1 base to trimming and J lost 1 base; unmatched junction nucleotides: 5. The CDR3 has 16 residues. CDR1 is LGHNA, CDR2 YNFKEQ, per germline. The CDR3 bases are TGTGCCAGCAGCCAAGGGCGGGACAGGGAATCCTACGAGCAGTACTTC. Its translation is CASSQGRDRESYEQYF.

The V gene is TRBV19, the J gene TRBJ1-5, with no clear D. The germline V gene has CDR1 LNHDA and CDR2 SQIVND (reference sequence). V was pared by 8 bases and J by 2 bases, with 16 bases between. This CDR3 has 15 residues. DNA for the CDR3: TGTGCCAGTGTAGGTCAGTCGGTAGGCAATCAGCCCCAGCATTTT. This codes for CASVGQSVGNQPQHF.

The chain couples TRBV19 to TRBJ1-5; no clear D. V was trimmed by 9 bases and J by 2 bases, leaving 17 bases between them. This CDR3 has 15 residues. Germline CDR1 and CDR2: LNHDA and SQIVND (reference sequence). In DNA form, the CDR3 reads TGTGCCAGCAGATCGAGTTCGCAGGGCAATCAGCCCCAGCATTTT. Residues: CASRSSSQGNQPQHF.

This clone was counted only a few times. The V call is TRBV6-6, the J call TRBJ2-7; D is perhaps TRBD1 (6 bases). V was clipped by 2 bases and J by 3 bases, with 17 bases between them. The CDR3 is 16 amino acids. Germline CDR1 is MNHNY and CDR2 is SVGAGI (reference sequence). CDR3 amino acids: CASSYAALTGNYEQYF. The CDR3 DNA reads as TGTGCCAGCAGTTACGCTGCGCTGACAGGAAACTACGAGCAGTACTTC.

The chain is built from TRBV19 and TRBJ1-1; no clear D gene. The CDR3 length is 13 residues. V shed 8 bases and J shed 1 base, with 11 bases lying between them. Germline CDR1 is LNHDA and CDR2 is SQIVND (reference sequence). Written as DNA, the CDR3 is TGTGCCAGTGAGCGGAACGGGAACACTGAAGCTTTCTTT. Protein product: CASERNGNTEAFF.

The chain has TRBV7-3 and TRBJ2-7, with TRBD2 matching 13 bases. The germline CDR1 and CDR2 sequences are SGHTA and FQGTGA. The CDR3 is 15 amino acids. J lost 5 bases, V lost 4 bases, and 5 bases had no gene match. This chain's CDR3 is CASSSLAGGPHEQYF. In nucleotides, the CDR3 is TGTGCCAGCAGCTCACTAGCGGGAGGGCCCCACGAGCAGTACTTC.

The chain joins TRBV19 to TRBJ2-5, with 8 bases identical to TRBD1. After removal of 0 bases from V and 2 bases from J, the junction contained 8 bases not matched to a gene. The germline V gene has CDR1 LNHDA and CDR2 SQIVND (reference sequence). The CDR3 extends over 17 amino acids. The CDR3 loop reads CASSIEGTGSLQETQYF. DNA for the CDR3: TGTGCCAGTAGTATAGAGGGGACAGGATCTCTACAAGAGACCCAGTACTTC.

The chain has TRBV5-4 and TRBJ1-2; TRBD1 might be the D (6 bases). With 0 bases removed from V and 2 bases from J, the gap between germline ends came to 14 bases. CDR3 length equals 16 residues. Germline V CDR1 and CDR2: SGHNT, YYREEE (reference sequence). The CDR3: CASSLGGAFSNYGYTF. The CDR3 DNA sequence: TGTGCCAGCAGCTTGGGGGGGGCGTTTTCGAACTATGGCTACACCTTC.

This chain connects TRBV3-1 (or the pseudogene TRBV3-2) to TRBJ1-6; a possible D gene is TRBD1 (5 bases). V was pared by 4 bases and J by 8 bases, with 12 bases between. There are 14 residues in the CDR3. Germline V CDR1 and CDR2: LGHDT, YNNKEL (reference sequence). The CDR3 region is CASSPWGRDSPLHF. The CDR3 DNA is TGTGCCAGCAGCCCGTGGGGGAGGGATTCACCCCTCCACTTT.

The chain uses TRBV29-1 and TRBJ1-1; TRBD1 aligns across 8 bases. J gave up 0 bases and V 4 bases, and 4 bases lay outside the gene matches. Germline V lookup: CDR1 SQVTM, CDR2 ANQGSEA. The length of the CDR3 is 14 residues. The CDR3 is CSVVRQGMNTEAFF. The CDR3 nucleotides read TGCAGCGTTGTCAGACAGGGGATGAACACTGAAGCTTTCTTT.

This clone appeared once. The V and J genes are TRBV6-1 and TRBJ1-5; D unclear. CDR1 is MNHNS and CDR2 is SASEGT in the germline V gene. CDR3 length equals 15 residues. Trimming pared 0 bases from V and 2 bases from J, leaving 8 bases between. CDR3 in amino acids: CASSEAVDGNQPQHF. In nucleotides, the CDR3 is TGTGCCAGCAGTGAAGCGGTTGATGGCAATCAGCCCCAGCATTTT.

The J gene is TRBJ2-1, the V gene TRBV7-9, with 9 bases lining up with TRBD2. The ends lost 1 base at V and 7 bases at J; junction bases unmatched: 8. This CDR3 has 16 amino acids. Germline loops: CDR1 SEHNR, CDR2 FQNEAQ (reference sequence). Here the CDR3 DNA reads TGTGCCAGCAGCTTAGATGAACTAGCGGGTTGGAATGAGCAGTTCTTC. It encodes CASSLDELAGWNEQFF. The full variable domain, with the rest looked up from reference TRBV7-9 and TRBJ2-1, is DTGVSQNPRHKITKRGQNVTFRCDPISEHNRLYWYRQTLGQGPEFLTYFQNEAQLEKSRLLSDRFSAERPKGSFSTLEIQRTEQGDSAMYLCASSLDELAGWNEQFFGPGTRLTVL.

The chain has TRBV29-1 and TRBJ2-7; D is undetermined. The germline V gene encodes CDR1 SQVTM and CDR2 ANQGSEA. V was cut by 1 base and J by 4 bases, with 8 bases left in between. This CDR3 spans 12 amino acids. The CDR3 sequence is CSVEVQKYEQYF. CDR3 nucleotides: TGCAGCGTTGAAGTACAGAAGTACGAGCAGTACTTC.

This CDR3 reads CASSPTDGGKSYEQYF. The CDR3 coding sequence is TGTGCCAGCAGTCCGACGGACGGGGGAAAATCCTACGAGCAGTACTTC. This chain links TRBV27 with TRBJ2-7; D is perhaps TRBD2 (6 bases). Per germline, CDR1 MNHEY and CDR2 SMNVEV (reference sequence). The CDR3 consists of 16 residues. The ends were cut back, 5 bases at V and 1 base at J, with 18 bases in the middle.

In this sample, this clone turned up a few times. The J gene is TRBJ2-4, the V gene TRBV30; D may match TRBD1 or TRBD2 (7 bases each). Trimming took 0 bases from V and 2 from J, leaving 14 bases between them. Germline V gives CDR1 GTSNPN, CDR2 SVGIG (reference sequence). The CDR3 is made up of 16 amino acids. The CDR3 coding sequence is TGTGCCTGGAGTGTGGTTCAGGGGGGGTCCAAAAACATTCAGTACTTC. Translating gives CAWSVVQGGSKNIQYF.

V usage is TRBV5-1 and J usage is TRBJ2-1; D is unclear. Germline CDR1 is SGHRS and CDR2 is YFSETQ. The CDR3 loop spans 14 amino acids. Trimming shortened V by 0 bases and J by 8 bases, and 12 bases separated the two germline ends. The CDR3: CASSLGQETHEQFF. The CDR3 DNA reads as TGCGCCAGCAGCTTGGGCCAGGAAACCCATGAGCAGTTCTTC.

This sequence joins TRBV5-1 and TRBJ2-1; TRBD2 matches 8 bases. The CDR3 covers 16 residues. CDR1 is SGHRS and CDR2 is YFSETQ in the germline V gene. The trim removed 4 bases at V and 5 bases at J, leaving 11 bases unmatched. The CDR3 bases are TGCGCCAGCAGCCCCCGGGGCGGGAGGAAGGACAATGAGCAGTTCTTC. The encoded protein is CASSPRGGRKDNEQFF. Combining the CDR3 with reference TRBV5-1 and TRBJ2-1 gives the whole variable domain KAGVTQTPRYLIKTRGQQVTLSCSPISGHRSVSWYQQTPGQGLQFLFEYFSETQRNKGNFPGRFSGRQFSNSRSEMNVSTLELGDSALYLCASSPRGGRKDNEQFFGPGTRLTVL.

The gene calls are TRBV19 and TRBJ1-1; TRBD1 is a possible D gene (6 bases). The CDR3 contains 13 residues. V was pared by 4 bases and J by 3 bases, with 9 bases between. The V gene's germline CDR1 is LNHDA and CDR2 SQIVND (reference sequence). The CDR3 region is CASSTYRDTEAFF. The CDR3 DNA is TGTGCCAGTAGTACTTACAGGGACACTGAAGCTTTCTTT. The full variable domain, completed using reference TRBV19 and TRBJ1-1, is DGGITQSPKYLFRKEGQNVTLSCEQNLNHDAMYWYRQDPGQGLRLIYYSQIVNDFQKGDIAEGYSVSREKKESFPLTVTSAQKNPTAFYLCASSTYRDTEAFFGQGTRLTVV.

The rearrangement uses TRBV5-1 and TRBJ1-5, with D possibly being TRBD1 (5 bases). Deletions cut 0 bases from V and 6 bases from J, with 10 bases between. Germline V CDR1 and CDR2: SGHRS, YFSETQ. The CDR3 totals 14 residues. In DNA, the CDR3 is TGCGCCAGCAGCTTGGAGGGGTGGGGTCAGCCCCAGCATTTT. Encoded protein: CASSLEGWGQPQHF.